This T cell receptor (beta chain) came from a study of blood T cell repertoires in COVID-19. The CDR3 extends over 13 amino acids. Trimming pared 6 bases from V and 6 bases from J, leaving 12 bases between. Original processing methods: Amplification of reference gene primers provided the estimated nucleated cell counts. Profiled with immunoSEQ multiplex PCR; TCRdb holds only in-frame clones, not every one. The V and J calls and the clone size are those of that table, but D and trimming were determined from the DNA. The sample comprises 310,000 or so clones, roughly 82% of which are singletons, and around 1.5% rests with the top ten.

The clonotype was recovered from a woman aged 50 to 60 with acute or convalescent COVID-19. The source material was peripheral blood. The chain joins TRBV12-3 or TRBV12-4 to TRBJ1-5; no definite D call. CDR3 bases: TGTGCCAGCAGCACCGGCGGCGGTCAGCCCCAGCATTTT. This gives the protein CASSTGGGQPQHF.